Each of the 23 T cell receptor beta chains below was sequenced from the same sample in a study of blood T cells in healthy people across ages. Primed by a sample-barcoded 5' primer and a J-beta primer mix, a second PCR proceeded for roughly 6 to 12 cycles. TCRdb called the 5' RACE reads again in MiXCR, with one record for every CDR3 protein. In the table there are approximately 800,000 distinct CDR3 sequences, roughly 64% of which are singletons. Sequencing was performed on blood. These receptors originate from a man under 40 in good health.

This clonotype was found a few times. The DNA for the CDR3 is TGTGCCAGCAGCTTAGGAGGGACGGAGGTAGAGACCCAGTACTTC. Protein sequence: CASSLGGTEVETQYF. The rearrangement uses TRBV7-2 and TRBJ2-5; D tentatively reads TRBD1 or TRBD2 (5 bases each). This CDR3 spans 15 amino acids. Germline CDR1 SGHTA, CDR2 FQGNSA. Trimming removed 1 base from V and 4 bases from J, with 13 bases in between.

This clonotype was seen more than once but under ten times. The V and J genes are TRBV20-1 and TRBJ2-7, with D hard to call. The CDR3 contains 15 residues. From germline, CDR1 is DFQATT and CDR2 SNEGSKA (reference sequence). The V gene lost 0 bases and the J gene lost 6 bases, with 18 bases spanning the gap. The CDR3 loop is CSARDSLTAQSEQYF. CDR3 DNA: TGCAGTGCTAGAGATTCCTTGACCGCTCAGAGCGAGCAGTACTTC.

The chain is built from TRBV7-2 and TRBJ2-7; D call uncertain. The germline V gene has CDR1 SGHTA and CDR2 FQGNSA. V lost 4 bases to trimming and J lost 6 bases, with 7 bases between them. The CDR3 extends over 11 amino acids. In DNA, the CDR3 is TGTGCCAGCAGCTCCCTCGGCGAGCAGTACTTC. It translates to CASSSLGEQYF.

The J gene is TRBJ2-5, the V gene TRBV2; 9 bases line up with TRBD2. There are 14 residues in the CDR3. Germline V gives CDR1 SNHLY, CDR2 FYNNEI. Trimming cost V 3 bases and J 4 bases; bases outside gene matches: 3. The CDR3: CASSEILAGETQYF. The CDR3 DNA reads TGTGCCAGCAGTGAGATACTAGCGGGAGAGACCCAGTACTTC.

This clonotype has a handful of counts. The V gene is TRBV6-5, the J gene TRBJ2-5; 8 bases line up with TRBD2. The CDR3 consists of 16 residues. The germline V gene has CDR1 MNHEY and CDR2 SVGAGI. V shed 4 bases and J 4 bases; nucleotides not matched to a gene: 11. The CDR3 DNA follows: TGTGCCAGCAGTTCGCCTAGGGCGGGGGGAGGAGAGACCCAGTACTTC. Protein product: CASSSPRAGGGETQYF.

This chain joins TRBV7-2 and TRBJ1-2; D is unclear. Germline assignment: CDR1 SGHTA and CDR2 FQGNSA. Trimming removed 7 bases from V and 4 bases from J, with 19 bases in between. The CDR3 covers 15 residues. The CDR3 loop reads CASILDPQASYGYTF. The CDR3 DNA sequence: TGTGCCAGCATACTCGACCCCCAGGCCTCCTATGGCTACACCTTC.

The chain recombines TRBV3-1 with TRBJ2-3; no reliable D call. Germline-derived CDR1 and CDR2 are LGHDT and YNNKEL (reference sequence). The CDR3 length is 16 residues. The germline V and J ends were trimmed by 0 bases and 1 base, with 11 bases remaining between them. Written as DNA, the CDR3 is TGTGCCAGCAGCCAAGACTGGACGGACGGCACAGATACGCAGTATTTT. Its protein is CASSQDWTDGTDTQYF.

Turning to this clonotype: A much larger clone differs by one base, so this may be a read error. The V and J genes are TRBV21-1 and TRBJ1-4; the table's D call of TRBD1 was not tested on the DNA. TRBV21-1 is a known pseudogene. This CDR3 has 14 amino acids. CDR3 sequence reads: CASSRVRGGRKLFF. The DNA of the CDR3 is TGTGCCAGCAGCCGAGTAAGGGGGGGAAGAAAACTGTTTTTT.

This clonotype was detected only once. The V and J genes are TRBV6-1 and TRBJ2-7; maybe TRBD1 (5 bases). The length of the CDR3 is 14 residues. Germline V gene lookup returns CDR1 MNHNS and CDR2 SASEGT. The DNA of the CDR3 is TGTGCGGTGGTTCAGAAGACAGCAACCTACGAGCAGTACTTC. Its protein product is CAVVQKTATYEQYF.

This chain connects TRBV6-2 or TRBV6-3 to TRBJ2-7, with D perhaps being TRBD1 or TRBD2 (5 bases each). CDR3 length: 11 amino acids. Between the trimmed V and J ends, which lost 11 bases and 2 bases, there was a span of 10 bases. The germline gives CDR1 MNHEY, CDR2 SVGEGT. CDR3 amino acids: CAGGVPYEQYF. In DNA form, the CDR3 reads TGTGCCGGGGGAGTTCCCTACGAGCAGTACTTC.

In its sample, this clonotype was seen a few times. This CDR3 is CASSLRFGGGETQYF. CDR3 sequence (DNA): TGTGCCAGCAGTTTAAGGTTCGGGGGGGGAGAGACCCAGTACTTC. This rearrangement joins TRBV27 to TRBJ2-5; 8 nucleotides agree with TRBD2. Germline CDR1 is MNHEY and CDR2 is SMNVEV (reference sequence). The CDR3 loop spans 15 amino acids. J lost 4 bases, V lost 2 bases, and 6 bases had no gene match.

V usage is TRBV4-3 and J usage is TRBJ2-7; a weak D match, TRBD2 (5 bases). Between the trimmed V and J ends, which lost 5 bases and 1 base, there was a span of 12 bases. CDR1 is LGHNA and CDR2 is YSLEER in the germline V gene. The CDR3 runs to 14 residues. CDR3 nucleotides: TGCGCCAGCAGCGAGCGGATAGGGTCCTACGAGCAGTACTTC. Residues: CASSERIGSYEQYF.

This clonotype was seen more than once but under ten times. This chain links TRBV12-3 or TRBV12-4 with TRBJ2-7; D uncertain. Between the trimmed V and J ends, which lost 6 bases and 4 bases, there was a span of 19 bases. This CDR3 is built from 15 residues. In DNA, the CDR3 is TGTGCCAGCAGCGATAGCCCTCAATCTAATTACGAGCAGTACTTC. It encodes CASSDSPQSNYEQYF.

The chain employs TRBV9 and TRBJ2-2, with 9 bases fitting TRBD1. The CDR3 sequence is 17 residues long. CDR1 is SGDLS and CDR2 is YYNGEE in the germline V gene. The trim removed 4 bases at V and 5 bases at J, leaving 12 bases unmatched. CDR3 region: CASSPQWTGEATGELFF. The CDR3 nucleotides read TGTGCCAGCAGCCCACAATGGACAGGGGAGGCGACCGGGGAGCTGTTTTTT.

The chain couples TRBV7-9 to TRBJ1-2; D is undetermined. The germline V gene encodes CDR1 SEHNR and CDR2 FQNEAQ (reference sequence). V lost 4 bases, J lost 0 bases, and 9 bases lay in between. This CDR3 spans 14 amino acids. This CDR3 reads CASSSTDPNYGYTF. DNA of the CDR3: TGTGCCAGCAGCTCGACTGACCCTAACTATGGCTACACCTTC.

This clonotype came up a few times. J is TRBJ2-4 and V is TRBV5-1; D is perhaps TRBD2 (5 bases). With the DNA end fitting TRBJ2-5 better, the J assignment may be wrong. The V gene's germline CDR1 is SGHRS and CDR2 YFSETQ. The CDR3 spans 15 residues. The CDR3 reads CASSLIPGGQETQYF. CDR3 DNA sequence: TGCGCCAGCAGCTTGATTCCAGGAGGCCAAGAGACCCAGTACTTC.

V gene TRBV5-1 combines with J gene TRBJ2-7; no clear D gene. The CDR3 runs 14 residues. Germline V gene lookup returns CDR1 SGHRS and CDR2 YFSETQ. V was clipped by 4 bases and J by 2 bases, with 13 bases between them. For the CDR3, the DNA is TGCGCCAGCAGCGCACAACGGTATACCTACGAGCAGTACTTC. This sequence encodes CASSAQRYTYEQYF.

This clonotype showed up just a few times. The DNA of the CDR3 is TGTGCCAGCAGTTTAGGTCGCGGGGAGACCCAGTACTTC. Translation: CASSLGRGETQYF. The rearrangement links TRBV28 to TRBJ2-5; possibly TRBD2 for D (5 bases). The length of the CDR3 is 13 residues. CDR1 is MDHEN, CDR2 SYDVKM, per germline. V lost 2 bases to trimming and J lost 5 bases, with 9 bases between them.

This clonotype appeared a few times. The V gene is TRBV3-1, the J gene TRBJ2-1, with D unclear. The V end lost 2 bases, the J end lost 3 bases, and 8 bases lay between the germline ends. The CDR3 extends over 14 amino acids. Germline CDR1 and CDR2: LGHDT and YNNKEL (reference sequence). The CDR3 sequence is CASSQFQLYNEQFF. The CDR3 nucleotides read TGTGCCAGCAGCCAATTCCAGCTCTACAATGAGCAGTTCTTC.

This clonotype was seen a single time. This chain uses TRBV6-2 or TRBV6-3 with TRBJ2-5; D gene unclear. The V end was cut by 7 bases, the J end by 5 bases, with 20 bases between. Germline V gives CDR1 MNHEY, CDR2 SVGEGT. This CDR3 region has 15 residues. CDR3 sequence reads: CASTKQHNPGETQYF. Written as DNA, the CDR3 is TGTGCCAGCACGAAGCAACACAACCCCGGGGAGACCCAGTACTTC.

DNA for the CDR3: TGTGCCAGCACCCTCCTAGCTCTAGGGGGTGAGCAGTTCTTC. Translation: CASTLLALGGEQFF. The genes are TRBV27 and TRBJ2-1; perhaps TRBD1 as D (6 bases). Germline CDR1 is MNHEY and CDR2 is SMNVEV (reference sequence). The CDR3 contains 14 residues. Trimming shortened V by 7 bases and J by 9 bases, and 19 bases separated the two germline ends.

The chain recombines TRBV25-1 with TRBJ1-2; 9 bases align to TRBD1. The V segment lost 10 bases and the J segment 8 bases; nucleotides outside the gene matches: 8. CDR1 and CDR2 from the germline V gene are MGHDK and SYGVNS. This CDR3 region has 12 residues. The CDR3 here is CATRQGVWGYTF. The CDR3 DNA follows: TGTGCCACCAGACAGGGGGTTTGGGGCTACACCTTC.

V gene TRBV20-1 combines with J gene TRBJ2-1, with 7 bases matching TRBD2. The V gene's germline CDR1 is DFQATT and CDR2 SNEGSKA (reference sequence). Losses at the gene ends were 5 bases for V and 4 bases for J; bases not matched to a gene: 11. This CDR3 is built from 15 residues. The CDR3 loop reads CSAEPLGRGYNEQFF. The CDR3 nucleotides read TGCAGTGCTGAACCACTAGGGAGGGGTTACAATGAGCAGTTCTTC.